The rows below give T cell receptor beta chains drawn from one sample of a study of CD8+CD57+ T cells in acquired aplastic anemia. From the reads, TCRdb called clonotypes with MiXCR, one entry per CDR3 protein. The sample shows fewer than 250,000 distinct CDR3 sequences, less than 70% of them seen only once. The sample consisted of sorted CD4+, CD8+, or CD8+CD57+ T cells (not recorded which) from PBMCs. These receptors originate from a human donor in good health, serving as a control. Each CDR3 is given with its conserved first and last residue. Fields, in order: V gene, J gene, clone size, D gene, CDR3 protein, CDR3 DNA. D genes are given only for firm matches. Clone size is not always given. Where it is, it says once, few, many or a class for expanded clones.

TRBV29-1,TRBJ1-1,NA,NA,CSVWSVNTEAFF,TGCAGCGTTTGGTCAGTGAACACTGAAGCTTTCTTT
TRBV4-3,TRBJ1-2,many,TRBD1,CASSLRTGSNYGYTF,TGCGCCAGCAGCCTCAGGACAGGGTCTAACTATGGCTACACCTTC
TRBV20-1,TRBJ2-7,few,TRBD1,CSARGDRVYEQYF,TGCAGTGCTAGAGGCGACAGGGTGTACGAGCAGTACTTC
TRBV7-3,TRBJ2-7,NA,NA,CATSRGGTAGQYF,TGTGCCACCAGCAGAGGGGGGACTGCGGGGCAGTACTTC
TRBV7-8,TRBJ2-5,NA,TRBD2,CASSSPLAGVEETQYF,TGTGCCAGCAGCTCCCCCCTGGCGGGGGTAGAGGAGACCCAGTACTTC
TRBV10-3,TRBJ2-7,NA,TRBD2,CATSLLAGGPSEQYF,TGTGCCACCTCCCTACTAGCGGGGGGGCCCAGCGAGCAGTACTTC
TRBV19,TRBJ1-5,many,TRBD1,CASRDRVHQPQHF,TGTGCCAGCAGAGACAGGGTACATCAGCCCCAGCATTTT
TRBV25-1,TRBJ1-2,few,NA,CASSEEKGFNYGYTF,TGTGCCAGCAGTGAAGAAAAGGGGTTTAACTATGGCTACACCTTC
TRBV7-9,TRBJ2-1,few,NA,CASSHQGNLYNEQFF,TGTGCCAGCAGCCATCAGGGGAACCTCTACAATGAGCAGTTCTTC
TRBV19,TRBJ2-6,NA,NA,CASSIGQGMAGANVLTF,TGTGCCAGTAGTATTGGGCAGGGGATGGCTGGGGCCAACGTCCTGACTTTC
TRBV29-1,TRBJ2-6,NA,NA,CSVELQGTGANVLTF,TGCAGCGTTGAGCTACAGGGTACCGGGGCCAACGTCCTGACTTTC
TRBV5-1,TRBJ1-1,many,NA,CASSLRQAGSDTEAFF,TGCGCCAGCAGCTTGAGACAGGCGGGGAGCGACACTGAAGCTTTCTTT
TRBV9,TRBJ2-3,NA,NA,CASSVARQATSTDTQYF,TGTGCCAGCAGCGTAGCTAGACAGGCGACGTCCACAGATACGCAGTATTTT
TRBV20-1,TRBJ1-1,NA,NA,CSARADGGYSTEAFF,TGCAGTGCTAGAGCGGACGGGGGTTATTCCACTGAAGCTTTCTTT
TRBV7-2,TRBJ1-2,few,TRBD1,CASSQPGGLDGYTF,TGTGCCAGCAGCCAGCCAGGGGGACTGGATGGCTACACCTTC
TRBV29-1,TRBJ1-2,once,TRBD1,CSVEWGTGGYGYTF,TGCAGCGTTGAATGGGGGACAGGAGGCTATGGCTACACCTTC
TRBV7-9,TRBJ2-2,NA,TRBD2,CASRPRREGNTGEPFF,TGTGCCAGCAGGCCAAGGCGGGAGGGCAACACCGGGGAGCCGTTTTTT